This TCR beta chain originates from a study of T and B cells in COVID-19 patients (dated by TCRdb to 2019 to 2021). Study-level background: In this study, adaptive immunity was profiled in COVID-19 patients who either had active infection or had recovered, using TRB and IGH repertoire sequencing of peripheral blood. Two patients were in both the active and recovered cohorts because samples existed from active disease and from after recovery. The repository of TCR and BCR sequences included some 70 time points from roughly 35 patients, and more than 7 million TCR sequences were analysed. A recovered cohort included 15 to 19 patients who provided about 20 samples, and most of these patients had mild to moderate COVID-19 treated on an outpatient basis. The recovered cohort had a median age of about 37 years, compared with around 65 years in the active-infection cohort. Critical illness requiring mechanical ventilation or ECMO was present in about 60% of the 20 patients in the active-infection cohort. Comorbidities linked to unfavorable COVID-19 outcome were present in about 90% of the 20 patients in the active-infection cohort. As many as 9 follow-up blood samples were taken per patient, and some of the samples covered different disease stages within the same individual. An age-matched reference group of 39 healthy donors negative for COVID-19 antibodies was used as the comparison for repertoire analyses.

This clonotype is described as medium-sized (0.01 to 0.1%). The antigen this receptor binds is unknown. No much larger clonotype is one base removed from it; base qualities were not supplied. What the work shows at the level of the full study, not this receptor alone: Blood samples from mildly ill patients during symptoms and early samples from severe cases were scarce. The cohort was considered too small to assess HLA contributions to COVID-19 susceptibility or severity. A total of 2,000 to 3,000 exclusive TCR clusters, including over 25 low-pGen clusters, were found in the recovered cohort. In patients with COVID-19, the usage of TRBV/TRBJ genes was reported to be strongly skewed. In active COVID-19, TRB repertoires were highly clonal, while at recovery, diversity and richness increased above the levels seen in healthy donors. The reported TCR clusters were stated to require prospective validation before clinical use. Specific T cell subsets (CD4+/Treg/CD8+) and sorted SARS-CoV-2-responsive or tetramer+ T cells had not yet been sequenced, with those experiments still ongoing.

The junction carries 11 bases between V and J, which are trimmed by 7 bases and 4 bases respectively. Its CDR3 holds 12 amino acids, cysteine through phenylalanine. Only the CDR3 DNA stays, 36 bases, in frame from base 1. CDR1 and CDR2, looked up from the germline V gene (reference sequence), are MNHEY and SMNVEV. TCRdb shows the sequencer as Illumina MiSeq. Multiplex PCR with BIOMED2 TRB-A/B primer pools was used to amplify the TRB rearrangements. Illumina-compatible adapters and 7-nucleotide sample barcodes were added to the amplicons in two consecutive PCRs. Phusion HS II polymerase was used for all library PCRs. Amplicons were gel-purified with the NucleoSpin Gel and PCR Clean-up kit, quantified on Qubit, and pooled at about 4 nM. The quality of the amplicon pool was checked on an Agilent 2100 Bioanalyzer prior to Illumina next-generation sequencing. In the source study's methods: Annotation of TRB rearrangements was done in MiXCR 3.0.8 with the default MiXCR reference library. Non-productive reads and sequences with fewer than 2 reads were excluded, and each unique CDR3 nucleotide sequence counted as one clone. R 3.5.1 was used to calculate clonality, diversity, richness and V-J gene usage. TCR clustering by CDR3 similarity used GLIPH2, with generation probabilities calculated by OLGA. Only GLIPH2 clusters with at least four unique TCR clonotypes present in at least three individuals were retained. The public reads were reprocessed in TCRdb via fastp at Q25 and MiXCR, keeping in-frame beta chains. Here each entry gathers all rows of one CDR3 protein and keeps the most common genes and DNA. The V and J calls follow TCRdb's processing rather than the paper's. This sample comprises about 5,000 distinct CDR3 sequences, about a fifth of them detected only once. The ten largest clones take up about 12% of the sample.

TRB repertoires were amplified from roughly 230-500 ng of genomic DNA extracted from blood. The V and J genes are TRBV27 and TRBJ2-7, and the D gene may be TRBD2, 5 bases matching. The material sequenced was blood. The receptor was derived from a human donor with active COVID-19. The DNA sequence is given as TGTGCCAGCATCGGACTGGGTTACGAGCAGTACTTC. Its translation is CASIGLGYEQYF.